The 8 T cell receptor beta chains in this list originate from one sample, sequenced in a study of blood T cell repertoires in COVID-19. Only in-frame clones appear in the TCRdb table, and some are missing; sequencing was by immunoSEQ multiplex PCR. The sample includes over 200,000 clones, around 84% of them seen just once. The sequencing sample was made of peripheral blood. These receptors all stem from a man over 45 with COVID-19, enrolled during active disease.

V and J are TRBV9 and TRBJ2-1, with TRBD1 matching over 8 bases. Germline CDR1 is SGDLS and CDR2 is YYNGEE. The ends lost 0 bases at V and 5 bases at J; junction bases unmatched: 7. This CDR3 spans 16 amino acids. CDR3 DNA sequence: TGTGCCAGCAGCGTAGAAGGACAGGGTAAAGACAATGAGCAGTTCTTC. This codes for CASSVEGQGKDNEQFF.

This chain links TRBV2 with TRBJ2-1; the match to TRBD2 covers 11 bases. V trimming: 6 bases; J trimming: 7 bases; junction bases outside the gene matches: 5. Germline V gene lookup returns CDR1 SNHLY and CDR2 FYNNEI. The CDR3 totals 14 residues. Written as DNA, the CDR3 is TGTGCCAGCAGAGGACTAGCGGGTGGAAATGAGCAGTTCTTC. This gives the protein CASRGLAGGNEQFF.

J is TRBJ2-7 and V is TRBV18; 7 nucleotides match TRBD1. The germline gives CDR1 KGHSH, CDR2 LQKENI. With V trimmed by 3 bases and J by 3 bases, 5 bases remained unmatched. The CDR3 is 14 residues long. CDR3 in DNA: TGTGCCAGCTCACCGGGGACAGTAAACTACGAGCAGTACTTC. Translated: CASSPGTVNYEQYF.

This clone appeared many times. The rearrangement joins TRBV7-9 to TRBJ2-3, with 7 positions matching TRBD2. V shed 2 bases, J shed 0 bases, and the junction held 8 bases outside the gene matches. CDR3 length: 17 residues. Germline CDR1 is SEHNR and CDR2 is FQNEAQ (reference sequence). CDR3 DNA: TGTGCCAGCAGCTTAACGGGGGGACCTTCTAGCACAGATACGCAGTATTTT. This encodes CASSLTGGPSSTDTQYF.

This chain links TRBV5-4 with TRBJ2-3, with 7 positions matching TRBD2. The germline CDR1 and CDR2 sequences are SGHNT and YYREEE (reference sequence). J lost 6 bases, V lost 6 bases, and 7 bases had no gene match. The CDR3 length is 13 residues. The CDR3 is CASTGPAGDTQYF. For the CDR3, the DNA is TGTGCCAGCACTGGCCCAGCGGGGGATACGCAGTATTTT.

This clone appeared a single time. The chain carries TRBV6-5 and TRBJ1-5; possibly TRBD1 for D (5 bases). Trimming left V 11 bases short and J 3 bases short, with 11 bases between. There are 12 residues in the CDR3. Germline CDR1 and CDR2: MNHEY and SVGAGI. The chain's CDR3 is CAVWGVNQPQHF. The CDR3 nucleotides read TGTGCCGTGTGGGGGGTCAATCAGCCCCAGCATTTT.

The chain links TRBV13 to TRBJ1-6; tentatively, D is TRBD1 (5 bases). The length of the CDR3 is 15 residues. CDR1 and CDR2 from the germline V gene are PRHDT and FYEKMQ (reference sequence). The V and J ends lost 1 base and 9 bases respectively, with 13 bases between them. The CDR3 DNA is TGTGCCAGCAGCTTAGAGCGGGGGGAAGCTTCACCCCTCCACTTT. This codes for CASSLERGEASPLHF.

This rearrangement joins TRBV3-1 (or the pseudogene TRBV3-2) to TRBJ1-6; 8 nucleotides line up with TRBD1. This CDR3 contains 14 residues. Trimming removed 5 bases from V and 14 bases from J; junction bases left unmatched: 11. Germline CDR1 and CDR2: LGHDT and YNNKEL (reference sequence). In DNA, the CDR3 is TGTGCCAGCAGCTACGGACAGGGAGACGGCACCCTCCACTTT. It specifies CASSYGQGDGTLHF.